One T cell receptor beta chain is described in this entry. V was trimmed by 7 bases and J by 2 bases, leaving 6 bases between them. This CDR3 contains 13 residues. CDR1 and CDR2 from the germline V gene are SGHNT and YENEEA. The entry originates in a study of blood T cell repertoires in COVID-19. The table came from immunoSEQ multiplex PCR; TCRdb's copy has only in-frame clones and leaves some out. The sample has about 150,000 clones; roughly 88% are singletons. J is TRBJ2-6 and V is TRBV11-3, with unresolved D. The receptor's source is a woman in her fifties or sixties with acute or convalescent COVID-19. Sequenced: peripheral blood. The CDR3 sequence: CASTNTGANVLTF. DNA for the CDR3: TGTGCCAGCACCAACACTGGGGCCAACGTCCTGACTTTC.